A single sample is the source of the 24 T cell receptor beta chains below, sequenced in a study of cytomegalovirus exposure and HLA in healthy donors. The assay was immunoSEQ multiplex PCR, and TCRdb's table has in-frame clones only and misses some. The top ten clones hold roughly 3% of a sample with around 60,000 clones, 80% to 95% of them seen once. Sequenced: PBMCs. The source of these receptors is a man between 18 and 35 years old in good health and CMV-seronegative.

CDR3 amino acids: CASSAGTAGTEAFF. CDR3 coding DNA: TGTGCCAGCAGCGCCGGGACAGCGGGCACTGAAGCTTTCTTT. The rearrangement uses TRBV6-5 and TRBJ1-1; TRBD1 agrees at 7 bases. Germline V gene lookup returns CDR1 MNHEY and CDR2 SVGAGI. The CDR3 consists of 14 residues. Unmatched junction bases numbered 8, after V lost 6 bases and J lost 4 bases.

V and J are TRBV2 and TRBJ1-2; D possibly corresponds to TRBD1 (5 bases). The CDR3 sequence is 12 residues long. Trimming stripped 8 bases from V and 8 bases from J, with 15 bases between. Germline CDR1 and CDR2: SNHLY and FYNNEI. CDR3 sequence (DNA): TGTGCCAGCCGCGGAAAGCGGGGCGGCTACACCTTC. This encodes CASRGKRGGYTF. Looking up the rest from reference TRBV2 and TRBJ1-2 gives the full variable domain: EPEVTQTPSHQVTQMGQEVILRCVPISNHLYFYWYRQILGQKVEFLVSFYNNEISEKSEIFDDQFSVERPDGSNFTLKIRSTKLEDSAMYFCASRGKRGGYTFGSGTRLTVV.

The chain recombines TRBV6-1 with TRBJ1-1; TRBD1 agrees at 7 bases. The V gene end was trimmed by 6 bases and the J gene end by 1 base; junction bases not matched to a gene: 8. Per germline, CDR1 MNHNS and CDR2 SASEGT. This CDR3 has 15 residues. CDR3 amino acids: CASRADRDWNTEAFF. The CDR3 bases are TGTGCCAGCAGGGCCGACAGGGATTGGAACACTGAAGCTTTCTTT.

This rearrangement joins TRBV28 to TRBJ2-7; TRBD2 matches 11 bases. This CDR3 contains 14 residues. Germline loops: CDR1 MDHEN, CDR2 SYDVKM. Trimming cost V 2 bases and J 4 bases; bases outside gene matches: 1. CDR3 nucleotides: TGTGCCAGCAGTTTAGGGACTAGCGGTTACGAGCAGTACTTC. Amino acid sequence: CASSLGTSGYEQYF.

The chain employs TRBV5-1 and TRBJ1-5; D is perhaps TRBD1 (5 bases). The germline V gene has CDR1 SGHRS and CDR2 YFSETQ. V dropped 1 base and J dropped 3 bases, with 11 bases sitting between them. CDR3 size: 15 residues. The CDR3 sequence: CASSLSGRVNQPQHF. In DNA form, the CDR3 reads TGCGCCAGCAGCTTGTCGGGCAGGGTCAATCAGCCCCAGCATTTT.

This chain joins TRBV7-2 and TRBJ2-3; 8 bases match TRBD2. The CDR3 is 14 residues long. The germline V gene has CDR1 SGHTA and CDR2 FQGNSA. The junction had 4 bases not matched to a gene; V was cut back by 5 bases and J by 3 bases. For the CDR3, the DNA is TGTGCCAGCAGCCCAACTAGCGGAACAGATACGCAGTATTTT. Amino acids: CASSPTSGTDTQYF.

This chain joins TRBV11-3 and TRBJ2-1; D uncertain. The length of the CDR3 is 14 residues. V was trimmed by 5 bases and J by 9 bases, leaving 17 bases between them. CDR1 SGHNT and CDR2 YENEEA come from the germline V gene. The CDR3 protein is CASSLGGQSSEQFF. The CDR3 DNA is TGTGCCAGCAGCCTAGGTGGGCAGTCTTCTGAGCAGTTCTTC.

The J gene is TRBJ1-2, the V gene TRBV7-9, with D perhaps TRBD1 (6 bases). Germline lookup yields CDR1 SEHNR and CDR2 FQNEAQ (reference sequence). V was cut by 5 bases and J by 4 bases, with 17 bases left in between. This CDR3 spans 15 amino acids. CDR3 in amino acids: CASSRWTAEIYGYTF. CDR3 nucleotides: TGTGCCAGCAGCCGTTGGACAGCCGAAATCTATGGCTACACCTTC.

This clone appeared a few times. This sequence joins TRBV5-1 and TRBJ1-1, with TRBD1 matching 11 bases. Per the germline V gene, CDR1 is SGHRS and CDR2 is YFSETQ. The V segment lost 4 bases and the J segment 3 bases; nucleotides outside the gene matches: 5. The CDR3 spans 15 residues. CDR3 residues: CASSLGQGADTEAFF. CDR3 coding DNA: TGCGCCAGCAGCCTAGGACAGGGGGCTGACACTGAAGCTTTCTTT.

CDR3 sequence reads: CSVEREAGTEAFF. The CDR3, as DNA: TGCAGCGTTGAAAGGGAGGCGGGCACTGAAGCTTTCTTT. The V gene is TRBV29-1, the J gene TRBJ1-1; D ambiguous. From germline, CDR1 is SQVTM and CDR2 ANQGSEA. This CDR3 has 13 amino acids. The V end was cut by 2 bases, the J end by 4 bases, with 11 bases between.

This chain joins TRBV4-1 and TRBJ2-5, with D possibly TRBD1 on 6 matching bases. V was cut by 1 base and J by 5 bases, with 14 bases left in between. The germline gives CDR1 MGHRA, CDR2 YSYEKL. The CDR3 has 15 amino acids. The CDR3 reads CASSQAGTIVETQYF. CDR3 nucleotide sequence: TGCGCCAGCAGCCAAGCCGGGACAATTGTGGAGACCCAGTACTTC.

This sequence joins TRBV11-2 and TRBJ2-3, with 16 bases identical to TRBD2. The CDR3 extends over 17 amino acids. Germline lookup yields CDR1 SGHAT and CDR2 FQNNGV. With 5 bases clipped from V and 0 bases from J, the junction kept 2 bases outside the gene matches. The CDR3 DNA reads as TGTGCCAGCAGCCGGGGACTAGCGGGAGGGAGCACAGATACGCAGTATTTT. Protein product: CASSRGLAGGSTDTQYF.

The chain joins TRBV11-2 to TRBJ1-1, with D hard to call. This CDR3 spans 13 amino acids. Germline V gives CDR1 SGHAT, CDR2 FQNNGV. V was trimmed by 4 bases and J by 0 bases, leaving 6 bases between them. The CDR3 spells CASSSGLNTEAFF. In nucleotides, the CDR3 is TGTGCCAGCAGCTCAGGCCTGAACACTGAAGCTTTCTTT.

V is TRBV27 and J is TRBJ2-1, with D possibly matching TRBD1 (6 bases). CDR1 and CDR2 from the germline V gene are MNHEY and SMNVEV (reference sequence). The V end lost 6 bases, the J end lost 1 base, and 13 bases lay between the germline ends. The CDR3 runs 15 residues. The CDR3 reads CASSLTGLSYNEQFF. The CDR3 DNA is TGTGCCAGCAGCCTTACAGGGTTATCCTACAATGAGCAGTTCTTC.

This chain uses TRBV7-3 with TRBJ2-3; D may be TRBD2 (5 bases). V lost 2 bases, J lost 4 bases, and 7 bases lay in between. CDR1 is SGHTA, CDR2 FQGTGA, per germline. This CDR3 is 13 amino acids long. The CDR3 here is CASSLSGADTQYF. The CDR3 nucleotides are TGTGCCAGCAGCTTATCCGGGGCAGATACGCAGTATTTT. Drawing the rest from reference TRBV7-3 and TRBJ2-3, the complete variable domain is GAGVSQTPSNKVTEKGKYVELRCDPISGHTALYWYRQSLGQGPEFLIYFQGTGAADDSGLPNDRFFAVRPEGSVSTLKIQRTERGDSAVYLCASSLSGADTQYFGPGTRLTVL.

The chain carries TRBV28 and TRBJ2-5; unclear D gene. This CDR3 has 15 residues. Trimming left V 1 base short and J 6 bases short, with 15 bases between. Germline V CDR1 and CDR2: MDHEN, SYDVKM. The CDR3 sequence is CASSLFLGRIKTQYF. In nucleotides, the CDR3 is TGTGCCAGCAGTTTATTTTTAGGCAGGATCAAGACCCAGTACTTC. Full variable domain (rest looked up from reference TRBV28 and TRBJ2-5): DVKVTQSSRYLVKRTGEKVFLECVQDMDHENMFWYRQDPGLGLRLIYFSYDVKMKEKGDIPEGYSVSREKKERFSLILESASTNQTSMYLCASSLFLGRIKTQYFGPGTRLLVL.

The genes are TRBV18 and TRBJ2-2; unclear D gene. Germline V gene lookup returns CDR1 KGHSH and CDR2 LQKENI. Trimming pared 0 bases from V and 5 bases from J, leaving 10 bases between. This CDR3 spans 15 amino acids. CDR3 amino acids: CASSPPQLWTGELFF. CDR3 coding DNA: TGTGCCAGCTCACCACCCCAGTTGTGGACCGGGGAGCTGTTTTTT.

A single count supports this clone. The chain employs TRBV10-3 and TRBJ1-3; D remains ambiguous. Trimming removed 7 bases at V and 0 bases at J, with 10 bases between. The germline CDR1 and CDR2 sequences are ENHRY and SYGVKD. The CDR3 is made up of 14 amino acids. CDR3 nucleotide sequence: TGTGCCATCAAGAACAGCACCTCTGGAAACACCATATATTTT. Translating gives CAIKNSTSGNTIYF.

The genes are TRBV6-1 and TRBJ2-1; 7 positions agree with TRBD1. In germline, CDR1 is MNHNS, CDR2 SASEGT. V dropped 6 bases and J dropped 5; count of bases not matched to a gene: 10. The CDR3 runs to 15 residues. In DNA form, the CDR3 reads TGTGCCAGCAGGTACCCGGGACAGAGAGACAATGAGCAGTTCTTC. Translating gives CASRYPGQRDNEQFF.

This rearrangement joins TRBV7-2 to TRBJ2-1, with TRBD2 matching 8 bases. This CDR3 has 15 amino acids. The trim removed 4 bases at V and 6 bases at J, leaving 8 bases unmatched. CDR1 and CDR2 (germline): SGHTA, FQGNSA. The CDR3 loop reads CASSSTSGAFNEQFF. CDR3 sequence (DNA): TGTGCCAGCAGCTCTACTAGCGGTGCGTTCAATGAGCAGTTCTTC.

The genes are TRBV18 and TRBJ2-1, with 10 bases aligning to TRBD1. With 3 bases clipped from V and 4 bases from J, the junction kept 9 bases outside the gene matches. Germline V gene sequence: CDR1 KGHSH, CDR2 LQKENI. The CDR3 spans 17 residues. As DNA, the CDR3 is TGTGCCAGCTCACCTCTTCAACCGGGACAGGGGTACAATGAGCAGTTCTTC. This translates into CASSPLQPGQGYNEQFF.

CDR3 sequence (DNA): TGTGCCAGTAGCATGGACAGGGCTAGCACAGATACGCAGTATTTT. This translates into CASSMDRASTDTQYF. This chain connects TRBV19 to TRBJ2-3; 8 positions agree with TRBD1. Germline V gene sequence: CDR1 LNHDA, CDR2 SQIVND (reference sequence). After removal of 6 bases from V and 0 bases from J, the junction contained 5 bases not matched to a gene. CDR3 length equals 15 residues.

The CDR3 sequence: CASSMRRGNYEQYF. CDR3 nucleotides: TGTGCCAGTAGTATGAGACGGGGGAACTACGAGCAGTACTTC. The chain recombines TRBV19 with TRBJ2-7, with D perhaps matching TRBD2 (6 bases). This CDR3 is built from 14 residues. The V gene lost 3 bases and the J gene lost 3 bases, with 12 bases spanning the gap. Germline lookup yields CDR1 LNHDA and CDR2 SQIVND (reference sequence).

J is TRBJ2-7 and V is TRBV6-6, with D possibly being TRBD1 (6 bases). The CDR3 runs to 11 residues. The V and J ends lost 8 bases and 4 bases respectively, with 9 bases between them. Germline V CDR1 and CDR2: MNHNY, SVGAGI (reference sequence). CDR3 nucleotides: TGTGCCAGCGGGACACCGTACGAGCAGTACTTC. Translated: CASGTPYEQYF.